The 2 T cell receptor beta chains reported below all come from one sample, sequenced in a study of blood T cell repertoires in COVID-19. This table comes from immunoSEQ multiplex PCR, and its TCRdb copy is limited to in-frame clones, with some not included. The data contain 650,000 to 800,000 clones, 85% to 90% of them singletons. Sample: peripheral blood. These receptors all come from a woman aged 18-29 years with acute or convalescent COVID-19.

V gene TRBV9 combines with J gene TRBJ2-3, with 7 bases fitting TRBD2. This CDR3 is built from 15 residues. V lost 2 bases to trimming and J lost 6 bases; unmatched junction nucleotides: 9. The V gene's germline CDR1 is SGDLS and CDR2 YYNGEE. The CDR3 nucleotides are TGTGCCAGCAGCGTCTTTTACGGGGGAGGGGATACGCAGTATTTT. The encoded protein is CASSVFYGGGDTQYF.

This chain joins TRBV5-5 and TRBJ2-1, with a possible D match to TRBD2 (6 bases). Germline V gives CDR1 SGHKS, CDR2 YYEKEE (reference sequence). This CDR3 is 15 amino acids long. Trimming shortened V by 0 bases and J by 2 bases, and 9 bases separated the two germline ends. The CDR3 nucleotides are TGTGCCAGCAGCTTGGCGGGGGAGGCCTACAATGAGCAGTTCTTC. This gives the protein CASSLAGEAYNEQFF.